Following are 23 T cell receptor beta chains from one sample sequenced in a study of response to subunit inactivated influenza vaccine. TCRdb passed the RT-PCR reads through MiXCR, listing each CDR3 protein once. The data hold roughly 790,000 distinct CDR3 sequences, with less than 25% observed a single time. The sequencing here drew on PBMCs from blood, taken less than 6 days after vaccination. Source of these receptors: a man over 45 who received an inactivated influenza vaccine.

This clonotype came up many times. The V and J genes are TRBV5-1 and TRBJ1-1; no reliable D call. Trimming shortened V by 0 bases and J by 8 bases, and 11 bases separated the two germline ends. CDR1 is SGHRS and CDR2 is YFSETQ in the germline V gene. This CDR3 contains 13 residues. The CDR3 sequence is CASSLGQVSEAFF. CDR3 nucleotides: TGCGCCAGCAGCTTGGGTCAGGTCTCGGAAGCTTTCTTT.

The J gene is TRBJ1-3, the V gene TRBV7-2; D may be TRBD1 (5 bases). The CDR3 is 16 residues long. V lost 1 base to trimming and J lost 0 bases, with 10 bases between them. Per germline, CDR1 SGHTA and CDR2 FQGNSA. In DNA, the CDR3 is TGTGCCAGCAGCTTAGTCTGGGGGGACTCTGGAAACACCATATATTTT. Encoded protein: CASSLVWGDSGNTIYF.

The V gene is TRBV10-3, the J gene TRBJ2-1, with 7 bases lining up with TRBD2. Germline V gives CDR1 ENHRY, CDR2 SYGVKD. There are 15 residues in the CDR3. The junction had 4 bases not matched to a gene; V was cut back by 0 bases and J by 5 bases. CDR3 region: CAISESMGGNNEQFF. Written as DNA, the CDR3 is TGTGCCATCAGTGAGTCTATGGGGGGGAACAATGAGCAGTTCTTC.

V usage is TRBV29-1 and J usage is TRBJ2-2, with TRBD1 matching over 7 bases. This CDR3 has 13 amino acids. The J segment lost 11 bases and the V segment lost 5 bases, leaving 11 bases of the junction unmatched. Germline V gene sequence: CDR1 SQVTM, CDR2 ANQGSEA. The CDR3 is CSVLPYRGGELFF. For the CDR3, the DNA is TGCAGCGTTTTGCCGTACAGGGGTGGTGAGCTGTTTTTT.

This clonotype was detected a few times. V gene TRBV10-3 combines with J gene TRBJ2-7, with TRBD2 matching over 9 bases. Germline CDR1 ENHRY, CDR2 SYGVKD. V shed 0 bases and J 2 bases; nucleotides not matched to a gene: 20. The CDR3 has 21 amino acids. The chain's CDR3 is CAISESGVAGATPSRTYEQYF. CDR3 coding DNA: TGTGCCATCAGTGAGTCGGGAGTAGCGGGAGCAACTCCCTCCCGAACCTACGAGCAGTACTTC.

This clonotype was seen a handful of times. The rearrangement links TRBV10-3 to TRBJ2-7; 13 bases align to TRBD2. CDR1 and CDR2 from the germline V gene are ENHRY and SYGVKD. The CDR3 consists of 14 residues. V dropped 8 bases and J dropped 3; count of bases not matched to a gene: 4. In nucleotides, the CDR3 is TGTGCCATCCGGGGACTAGCGGGGAACTACGAGCAGTACTTC. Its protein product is CAIRGLAGNYEQYF.

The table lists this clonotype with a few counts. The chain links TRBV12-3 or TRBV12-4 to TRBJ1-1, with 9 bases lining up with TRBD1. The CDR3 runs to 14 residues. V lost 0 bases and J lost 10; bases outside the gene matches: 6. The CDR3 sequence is CASSLAGQGSTAFF. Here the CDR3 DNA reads TGTGCCAGCAGTTTAGCTGGACAGGGGTCTACAGCTTTCTTT.

DNA of the CDR3: TGTGCCAGCTCACAGGGTGAGCGAAACACCATATATTTT. This codes for CASSQGERNTIYF. The V call is TRBV18, the J call TRBJ1-3; D remains ambiguous. CDR1 is KGHSH, CDR2 LQKENI, per germline. V lost 4 bases to trimming and J lost 5 bases, with 9 bases between them. This CDR3 comprises 13 residues.

The CDR3 region is CASSWGVSDSPLHF. Here the CDR3 DNA reads TGCGCCAGCAGCTGGGGGGTGAGTGATTCACCCCTCCACTTT. The V and J genes are TRBV5-1 and TRBJ1-6; the D gene is possibly TRBD1 (5 bases). CDR1 is SGHRS and CDR2 is YFSETQ in the germline V gene. V dropped 3 bases and J dropped 8 bases, with 12 bases sitting between them. CDR3 length: 14 residues.

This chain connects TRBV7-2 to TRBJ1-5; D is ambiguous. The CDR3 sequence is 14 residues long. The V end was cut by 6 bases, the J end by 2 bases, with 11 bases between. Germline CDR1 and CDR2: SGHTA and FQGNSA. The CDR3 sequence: CASSPRLRNQPQHF. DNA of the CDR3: TGTGCCAGCAGTCCACGGCTGCGCAATCAGCCCCAGCATTTT.

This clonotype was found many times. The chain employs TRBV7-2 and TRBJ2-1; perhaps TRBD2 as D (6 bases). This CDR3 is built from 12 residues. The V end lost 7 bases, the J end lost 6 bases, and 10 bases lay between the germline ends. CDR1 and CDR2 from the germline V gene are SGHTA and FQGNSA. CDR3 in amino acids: CASMRGGNEQFF. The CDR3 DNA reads TGTGCCAGCATGAGGGGAGGCAATGAGCAGTTCTTC.

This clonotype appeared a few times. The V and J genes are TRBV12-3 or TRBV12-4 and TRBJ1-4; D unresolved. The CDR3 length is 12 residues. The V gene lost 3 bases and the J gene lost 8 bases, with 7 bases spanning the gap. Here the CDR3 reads CASSFGREKLFF. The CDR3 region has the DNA TGTGCCAGCAGTTTCGGCAGGGAAAAACTGTTTTTT.

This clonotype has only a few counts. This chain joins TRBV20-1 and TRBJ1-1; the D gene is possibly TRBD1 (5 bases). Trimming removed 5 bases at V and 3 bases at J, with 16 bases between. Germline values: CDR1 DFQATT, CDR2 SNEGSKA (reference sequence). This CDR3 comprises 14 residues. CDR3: CSAGRGPGHTEAFF. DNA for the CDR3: TGCAGTGCTGGTAGAGGTCCGGGGCACACTGAAGCTTTCTTT.

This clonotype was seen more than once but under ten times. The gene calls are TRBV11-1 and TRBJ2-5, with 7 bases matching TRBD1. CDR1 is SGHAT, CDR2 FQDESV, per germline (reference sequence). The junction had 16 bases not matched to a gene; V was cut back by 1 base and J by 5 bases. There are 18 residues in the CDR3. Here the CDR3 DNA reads TGTGCCAGCAGCTTAGTAAAGTTAGCGTCGGGACAGTCGGAGACCCAGTACTTC. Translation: CASSLVKLASGQSETQYF.

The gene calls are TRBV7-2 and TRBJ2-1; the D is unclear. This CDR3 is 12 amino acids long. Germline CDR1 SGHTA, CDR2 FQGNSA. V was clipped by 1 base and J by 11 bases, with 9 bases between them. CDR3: CASSLEVGQQFF. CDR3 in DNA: TGTGCCAGCAGCTTAGAAGTCGGGCAGCAGTTCTTC.

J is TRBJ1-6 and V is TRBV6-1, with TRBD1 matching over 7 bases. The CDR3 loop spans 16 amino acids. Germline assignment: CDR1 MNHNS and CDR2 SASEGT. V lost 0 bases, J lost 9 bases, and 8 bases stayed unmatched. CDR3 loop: CASSEAAGGRGSPLHF. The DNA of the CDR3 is TGTGCCAGCAGTGAAGCGGCAGGGGGTAGGGGTTCACCCCTCCACTTT.

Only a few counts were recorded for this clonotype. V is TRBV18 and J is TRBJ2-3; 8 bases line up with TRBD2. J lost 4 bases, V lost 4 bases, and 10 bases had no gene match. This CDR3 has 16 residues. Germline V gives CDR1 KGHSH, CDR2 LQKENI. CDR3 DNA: TGTGCCAGCTCACAGCAACTAGCGGAAGGCGCAGATACGCAGTATTTT. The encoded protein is CASSQQLAEGADTQYF.

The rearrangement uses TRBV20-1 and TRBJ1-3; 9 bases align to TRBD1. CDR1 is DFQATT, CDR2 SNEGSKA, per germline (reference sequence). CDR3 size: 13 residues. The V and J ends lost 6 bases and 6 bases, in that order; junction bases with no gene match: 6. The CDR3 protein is CSAGQGTANTIYF. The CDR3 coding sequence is TGCAGTGCCGGACAGGGGACGGCAAACACCATATATTTT.

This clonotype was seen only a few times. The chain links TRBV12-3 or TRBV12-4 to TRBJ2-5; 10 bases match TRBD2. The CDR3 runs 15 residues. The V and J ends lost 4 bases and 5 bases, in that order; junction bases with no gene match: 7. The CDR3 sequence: CASSSSGGAGETQYF. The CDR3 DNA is TGTGCCAGCAGTTCAAGCGGGGGGGCCGGTGAGACCCAGTACTTC.

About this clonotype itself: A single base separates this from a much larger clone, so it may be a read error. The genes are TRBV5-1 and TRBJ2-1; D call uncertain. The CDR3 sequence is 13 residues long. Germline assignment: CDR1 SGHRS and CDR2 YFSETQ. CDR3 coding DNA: TGCGCCAGCAGCCCTTTCCCGGGTAATGAGCAGTCCTTC. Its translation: CASSPFPGNEQSF.

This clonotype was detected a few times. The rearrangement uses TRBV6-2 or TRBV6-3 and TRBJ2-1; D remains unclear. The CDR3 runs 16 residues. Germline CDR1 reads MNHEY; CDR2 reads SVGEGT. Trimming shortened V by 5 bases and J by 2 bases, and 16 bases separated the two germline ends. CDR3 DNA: TGTGCCAGCAGTCCCCTGAAGACTGTCGCCTACAATGAGCAGTTCTTC. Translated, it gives CASSPLKTVAYNEQFF.

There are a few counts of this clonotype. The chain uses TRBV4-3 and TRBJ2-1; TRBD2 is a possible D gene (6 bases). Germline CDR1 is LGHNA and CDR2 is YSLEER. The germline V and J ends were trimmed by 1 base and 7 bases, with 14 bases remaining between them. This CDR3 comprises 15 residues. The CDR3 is CASSQGTRGGNEQFF. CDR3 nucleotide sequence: TGCGCCAGCAGCCAAGGGACAAGGGGAGGTAATGAGCAGTTCTTC.

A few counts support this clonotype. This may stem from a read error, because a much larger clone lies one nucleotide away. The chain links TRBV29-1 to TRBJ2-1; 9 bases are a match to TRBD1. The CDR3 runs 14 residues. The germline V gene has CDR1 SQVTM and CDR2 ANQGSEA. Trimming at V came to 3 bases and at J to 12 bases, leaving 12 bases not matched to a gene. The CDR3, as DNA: TGCAGCGTTGAGTATCGGGACAGGGATGGTGGGCAGTTCTTC. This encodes CSVEYRDRDGGQFF.